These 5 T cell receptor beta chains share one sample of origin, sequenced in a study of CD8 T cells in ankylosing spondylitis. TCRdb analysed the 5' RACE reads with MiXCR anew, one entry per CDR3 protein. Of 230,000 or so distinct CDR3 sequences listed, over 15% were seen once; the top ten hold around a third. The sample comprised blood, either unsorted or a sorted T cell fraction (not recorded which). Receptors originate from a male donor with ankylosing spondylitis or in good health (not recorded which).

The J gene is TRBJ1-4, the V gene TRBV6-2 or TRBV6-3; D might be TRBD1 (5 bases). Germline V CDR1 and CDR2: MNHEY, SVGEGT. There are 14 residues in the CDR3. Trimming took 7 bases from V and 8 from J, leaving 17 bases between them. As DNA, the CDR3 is TGTGCCAGCAAAACCGGGACCCCTGGAGAAAAACTGTTTTTT. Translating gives CASKTGTPGEKLFF.

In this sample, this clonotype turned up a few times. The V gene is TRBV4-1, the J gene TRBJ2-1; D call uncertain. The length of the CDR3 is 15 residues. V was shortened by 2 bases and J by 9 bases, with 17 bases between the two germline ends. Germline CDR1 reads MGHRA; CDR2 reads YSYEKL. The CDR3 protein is CASSQRWLVPSEQFF. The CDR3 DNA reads TGCGCCAGCAGCCAAAGGTGGCTAGTCCCTAGTGAGCAGTTCTTC.

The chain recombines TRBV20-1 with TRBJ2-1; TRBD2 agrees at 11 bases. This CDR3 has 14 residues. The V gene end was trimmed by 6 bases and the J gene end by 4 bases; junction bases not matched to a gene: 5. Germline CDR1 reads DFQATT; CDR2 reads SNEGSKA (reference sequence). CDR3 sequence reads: CSARRTSGYNEQFF. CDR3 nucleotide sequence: TGCAGTGCCCGAAGGACTAGCGGGTACAATGAGCAGTTCTTC.

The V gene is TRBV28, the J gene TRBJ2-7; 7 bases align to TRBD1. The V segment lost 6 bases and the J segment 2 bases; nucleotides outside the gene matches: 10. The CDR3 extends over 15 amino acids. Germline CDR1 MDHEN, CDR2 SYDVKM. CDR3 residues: CASRTGTVSPYEQYF. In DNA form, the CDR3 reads TGTGCCAGCAGAACCGGGACAGTATCCCCCTACGAGCAGTACTTC.

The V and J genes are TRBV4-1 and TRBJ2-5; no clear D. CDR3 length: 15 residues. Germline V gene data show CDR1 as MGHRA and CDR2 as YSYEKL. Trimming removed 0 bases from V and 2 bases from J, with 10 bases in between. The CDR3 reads CASSQEPGLQETQYF. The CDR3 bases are TGCGCCAGCAGCCAAGAGCCGGGTCTACAAGAGACCCAGTACTTC.